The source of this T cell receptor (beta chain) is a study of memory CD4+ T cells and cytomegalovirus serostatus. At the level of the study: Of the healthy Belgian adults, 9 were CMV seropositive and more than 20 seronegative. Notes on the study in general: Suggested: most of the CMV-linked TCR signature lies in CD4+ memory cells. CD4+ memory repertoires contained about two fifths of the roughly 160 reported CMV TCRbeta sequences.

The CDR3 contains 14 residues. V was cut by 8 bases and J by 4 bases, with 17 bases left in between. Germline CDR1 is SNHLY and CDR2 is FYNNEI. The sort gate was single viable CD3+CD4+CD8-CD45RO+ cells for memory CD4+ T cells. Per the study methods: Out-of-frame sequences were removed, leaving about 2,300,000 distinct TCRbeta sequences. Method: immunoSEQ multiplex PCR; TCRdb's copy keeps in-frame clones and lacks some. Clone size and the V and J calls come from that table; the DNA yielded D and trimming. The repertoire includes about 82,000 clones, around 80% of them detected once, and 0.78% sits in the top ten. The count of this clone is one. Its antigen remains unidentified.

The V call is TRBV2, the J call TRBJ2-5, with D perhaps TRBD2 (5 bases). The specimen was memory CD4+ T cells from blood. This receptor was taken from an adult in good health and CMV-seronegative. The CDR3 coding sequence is TGTGCCAGCGCGCGCCAGGCGCGGGTAGAGACCCAGTACTTC. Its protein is CASARQARVETQYF.